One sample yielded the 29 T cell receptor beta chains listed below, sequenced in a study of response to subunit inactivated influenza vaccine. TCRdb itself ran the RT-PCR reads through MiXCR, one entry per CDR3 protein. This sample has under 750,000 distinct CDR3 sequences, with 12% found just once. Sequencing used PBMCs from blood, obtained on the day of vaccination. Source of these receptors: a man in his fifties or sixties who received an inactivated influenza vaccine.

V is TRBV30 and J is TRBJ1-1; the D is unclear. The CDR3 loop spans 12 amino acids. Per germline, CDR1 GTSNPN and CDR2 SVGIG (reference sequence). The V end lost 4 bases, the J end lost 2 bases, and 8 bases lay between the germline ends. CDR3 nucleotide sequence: TGTGCCTGGAAAAGGGCAAACACTGAAGCTTTCTTT. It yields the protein CAWKRANTEAFF. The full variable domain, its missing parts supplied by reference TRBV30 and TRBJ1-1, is SQTIHQWPATLVQPVGSPLSLECTVEGTSNPNLYWYRQAAGRGLQLLFYSVGIGQISSEVPQNLSASRPQDRQFILSSKKLLLSDSGFYLCAWKRANTEAFFGQGTRLTVV.

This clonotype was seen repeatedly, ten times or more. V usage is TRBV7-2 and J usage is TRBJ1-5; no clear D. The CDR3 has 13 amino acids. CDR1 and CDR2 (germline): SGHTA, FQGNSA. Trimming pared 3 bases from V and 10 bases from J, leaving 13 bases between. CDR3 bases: TGTGCCAGCAGCTTTACTGGAGGTCAACCCCAGCATTTT. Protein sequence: CASSFTGGQPQHF.

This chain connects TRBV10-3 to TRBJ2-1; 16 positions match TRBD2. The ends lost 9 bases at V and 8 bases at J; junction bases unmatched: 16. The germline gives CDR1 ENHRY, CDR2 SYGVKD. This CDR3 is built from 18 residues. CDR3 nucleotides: TGTGCCATGTCCCCGGGACTAGCGGGAGGGCCCCTAGGGTATGAGCAGTTCTTC. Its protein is CAMSPGLAGGPLGYEQFF.

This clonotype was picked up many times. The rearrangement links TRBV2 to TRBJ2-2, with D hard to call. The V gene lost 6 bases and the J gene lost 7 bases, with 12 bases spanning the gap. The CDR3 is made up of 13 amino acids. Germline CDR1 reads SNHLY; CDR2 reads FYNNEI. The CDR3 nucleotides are TGTGCCAGCAGCTTGGATGGTGTCGGGGAGCTGTTTTTT. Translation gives CASSLDGVGELFF.

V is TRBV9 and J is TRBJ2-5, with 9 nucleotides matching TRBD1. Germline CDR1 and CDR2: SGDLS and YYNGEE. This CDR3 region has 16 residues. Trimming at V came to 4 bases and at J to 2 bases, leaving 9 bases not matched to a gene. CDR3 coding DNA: TGTGCCAGCAGCTTACAGGGGGCCCCTTTGCAAGAGACCCAGTACTTC. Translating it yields CASSLQGAPLQETQYF.

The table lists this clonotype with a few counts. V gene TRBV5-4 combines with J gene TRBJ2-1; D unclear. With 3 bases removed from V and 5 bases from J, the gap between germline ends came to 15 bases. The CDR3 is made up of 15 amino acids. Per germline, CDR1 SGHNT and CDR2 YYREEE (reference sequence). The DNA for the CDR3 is TGTGCCAGCAGCTCGGCTTCTGGCGGAAACAATGAGCAGTTCTTC. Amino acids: CASSSASGGNNEQFF.

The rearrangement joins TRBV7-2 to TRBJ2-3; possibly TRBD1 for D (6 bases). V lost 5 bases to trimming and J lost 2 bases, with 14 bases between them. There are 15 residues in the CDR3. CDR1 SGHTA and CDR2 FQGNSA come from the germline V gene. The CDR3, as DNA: TGTGCCAGCAGCAGTCCGGGACACTCCACAGATACGCAGTATTTT. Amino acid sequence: CASSSPGHSTDTQYF.

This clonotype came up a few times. The CDR3 DNA sequence: TGTGCCAGCACCCCACCGCAGGGGGCGACTGAAGCTTTCTTT. Its protein product is CASTPPQGATEAFF. V usage is TRBV7-9 and J usage is TRBJ1-1, with 8 bases identical to TRBD1. From germline, CDR1 is SEHNR and CDR2 FQNEAQ (reference sequence). The CDR3 covers 14 residues. Trimming at V came to 7 bases and at J to 5 bases, leaving 9 bases not matched to a gene.

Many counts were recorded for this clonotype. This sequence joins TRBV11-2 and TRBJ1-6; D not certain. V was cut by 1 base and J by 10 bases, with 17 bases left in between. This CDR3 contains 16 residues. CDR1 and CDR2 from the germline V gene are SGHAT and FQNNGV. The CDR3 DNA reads TGTGCCAGCAGCTTAGTAGCCCTAGGTGGCGGGTCACCCCTCCACTTT. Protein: CASSLVALGGGSPLHF.

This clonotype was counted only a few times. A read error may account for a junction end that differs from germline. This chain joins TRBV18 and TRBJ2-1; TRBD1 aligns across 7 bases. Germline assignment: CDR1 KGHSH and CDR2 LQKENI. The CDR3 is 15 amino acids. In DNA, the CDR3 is TGTGCCAGCTCACCCAGACAGGGCTCCCACAATGAGCAGTTCTTC. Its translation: CASSPRQGSHNEQFF.

The CDR3, as DNA: TGTGCCAGCTCCTTGGGACAGGGGCGCCCTATGGGGGAGTTCTTC. Translated, it gives CASSLGQGRPMGEFF. The genes are TRBV7-9 and TRBJ2-1, with 10 bases lining up with TRBD1. V shed 8 bases, J shed 14 bases, and the junction held 18 bases outside the gene matches. The germline gives CDR1 SEHNR, CDR2 FQNEAQ (reference sequence). The CDR3 runs 15 residues.

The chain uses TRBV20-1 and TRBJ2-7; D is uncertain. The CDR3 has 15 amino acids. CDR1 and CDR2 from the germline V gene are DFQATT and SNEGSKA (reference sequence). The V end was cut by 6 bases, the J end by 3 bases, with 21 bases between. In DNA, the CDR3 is TGCAGTGCCCCCGGCGGCAGTAGTAAGTTCTACGAGCAGTACTTC. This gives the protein CSAPGGSSKFYEQYF.

CDR3 coding DNA: TGTGCCATCGGCGGGGGGGCGGCAGATACGCAGTATTTT. This translates into CAIGGGAADTQYF. The J gene is TRBJ2-3, the V gene TRBV10-3, with 9 bases fitting TRBD2. The CDR3 extends over 13 amino acids. The V segment lost 8 bases and the J segment 4 bases; nucleotides outside the gene matches: 4. Germline V gene data show CDR1 as ENHRY and CDR2 as SYGVKD.

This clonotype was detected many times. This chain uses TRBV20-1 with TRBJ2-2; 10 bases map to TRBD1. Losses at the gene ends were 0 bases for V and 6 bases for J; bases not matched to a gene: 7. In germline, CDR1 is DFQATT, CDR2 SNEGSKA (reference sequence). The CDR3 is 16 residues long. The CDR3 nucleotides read TGCAGTGCTAGAGACTTCAGGACAGGGGGAGCCGGGGAGCTGTTTTTT. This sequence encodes CSARDFRTGGAGELFF.

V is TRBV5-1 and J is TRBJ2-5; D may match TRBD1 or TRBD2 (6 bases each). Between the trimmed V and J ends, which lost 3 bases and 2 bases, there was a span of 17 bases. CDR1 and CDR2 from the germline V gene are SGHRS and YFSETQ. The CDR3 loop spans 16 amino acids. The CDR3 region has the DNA TGCGCCAGCAGCTCCGCTCTAAGGGGGGCACAAGAGACCCAGTACTTC. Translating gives CASSSALRGAQETQYF.

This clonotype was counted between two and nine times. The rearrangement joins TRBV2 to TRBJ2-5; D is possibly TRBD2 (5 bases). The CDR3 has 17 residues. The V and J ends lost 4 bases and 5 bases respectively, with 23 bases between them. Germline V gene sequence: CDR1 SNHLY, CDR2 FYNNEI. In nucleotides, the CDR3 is TGTGCCAGCAGTGGAGCGGTTATTGACCGCGGTATGGAGACCCAGTACTTC. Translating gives CASSGAVIDRGMETQYF.

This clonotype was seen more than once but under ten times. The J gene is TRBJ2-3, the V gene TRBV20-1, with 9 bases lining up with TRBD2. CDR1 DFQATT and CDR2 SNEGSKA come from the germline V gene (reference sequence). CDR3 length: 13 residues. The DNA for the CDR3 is TGCAGCATTGCGGGGGGGTACACAGATACGCAGTATTTT. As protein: CSIAGGYTDTQYF.

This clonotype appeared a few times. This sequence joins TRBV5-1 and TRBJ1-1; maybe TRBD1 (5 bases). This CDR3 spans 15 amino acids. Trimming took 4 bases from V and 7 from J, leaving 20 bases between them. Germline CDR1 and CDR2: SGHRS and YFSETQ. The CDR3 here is CASSGGGQRSSEAFF. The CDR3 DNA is TGCGCCAGCAGCGGTGGGGGTCAGCGGAGCAGTGAAGCTTTCTTT.

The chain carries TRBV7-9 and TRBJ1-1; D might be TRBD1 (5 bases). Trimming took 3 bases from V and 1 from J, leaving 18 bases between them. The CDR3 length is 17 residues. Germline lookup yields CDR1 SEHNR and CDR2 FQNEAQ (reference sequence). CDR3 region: CASSLDPGGTSNTEAFF. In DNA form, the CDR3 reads TGTGCCAGCAGCTTGGACCCGGGGGGGACTTCGAACACTGAAGCTTTCTTT.

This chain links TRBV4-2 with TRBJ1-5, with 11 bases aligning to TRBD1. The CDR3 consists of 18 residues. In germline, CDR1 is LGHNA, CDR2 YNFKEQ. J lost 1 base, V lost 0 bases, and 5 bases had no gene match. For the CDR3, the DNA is TGTGCCAGCAGCCAAGATGGACAGGGGGCTTACAGCAATCAGCCCCAGCATTTT. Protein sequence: CASSQDGQGAYSNQPQHF.

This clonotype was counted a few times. The DNA for the CDR3 is TGCGCCAGCAGCCCGGACCCAGATTCACCCCTCCACTTT. Encoded protein: CASSPDPDSPLHF. The J gene is TRBJ1-6, the V gene TRBV5-1; unclear D gene. The V end lost 4 bases, the J end lost 8 bases, and 10 bases lay between the germline ends. Germline CDR1 reads SGHRS; CDR2 reads YFSETQ. The CDR3 runs 13 residues. The whole variable domain, filled in from reference TRBV5-1 and TRBJ1-6, reads KAGVTQTPRYLIKTRGQQVTLSCSPISGHRSVSWYQQTPGQGLQFLFEYFSETQRNKGNFPGRFSGRQFSNSRSEMNVSTLELGDSALYLCASSPDPDSPLHFGNGTRLTVT.

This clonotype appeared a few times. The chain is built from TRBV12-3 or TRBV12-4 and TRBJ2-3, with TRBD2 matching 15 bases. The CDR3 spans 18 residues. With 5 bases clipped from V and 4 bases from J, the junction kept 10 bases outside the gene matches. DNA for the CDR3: TGTGCCAGCAGTCCACACTCCGGGACTAGCGGGGGGTCAGATACGCAGTATTTT. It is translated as CASSPHSGTSGGSDTQYF.

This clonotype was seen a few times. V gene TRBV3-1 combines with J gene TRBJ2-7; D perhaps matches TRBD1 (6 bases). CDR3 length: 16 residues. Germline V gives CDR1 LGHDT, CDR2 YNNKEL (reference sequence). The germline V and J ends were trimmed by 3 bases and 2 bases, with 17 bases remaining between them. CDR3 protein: CASSQSRGLFAYEQYF. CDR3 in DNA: TGTGCCAGCAGCCAGTCCAGGGGTTTGTTCGCCTACGAGCAGTACTTC.

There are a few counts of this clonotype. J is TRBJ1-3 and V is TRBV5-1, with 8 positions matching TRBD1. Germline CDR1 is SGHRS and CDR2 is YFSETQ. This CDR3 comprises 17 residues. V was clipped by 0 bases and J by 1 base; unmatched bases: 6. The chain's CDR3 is CASSLDGDRGSGNTIYF. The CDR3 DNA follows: TGCGCCAGCAGCTTGGATGGTGACAGGGGTTCTGGAAACACCATATATTTT.

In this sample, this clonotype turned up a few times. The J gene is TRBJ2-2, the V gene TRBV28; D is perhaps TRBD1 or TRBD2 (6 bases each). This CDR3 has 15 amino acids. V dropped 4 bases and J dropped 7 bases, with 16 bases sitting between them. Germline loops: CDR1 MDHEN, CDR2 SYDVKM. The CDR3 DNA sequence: TGTGCCAGCAGTTCTCCCTCGGGGGCCGGCGGGGAGCTGTTTTTT. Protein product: CASSSPSGAGGELFF.

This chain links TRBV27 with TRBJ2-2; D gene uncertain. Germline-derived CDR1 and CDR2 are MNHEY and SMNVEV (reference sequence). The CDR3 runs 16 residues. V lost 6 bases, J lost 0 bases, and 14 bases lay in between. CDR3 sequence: CASRTSGTANTGELFF. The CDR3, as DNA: TGTGCCAGCAGGACCTCGGGTACAGCGAACACCGGGGAGCTGTTTTTT.

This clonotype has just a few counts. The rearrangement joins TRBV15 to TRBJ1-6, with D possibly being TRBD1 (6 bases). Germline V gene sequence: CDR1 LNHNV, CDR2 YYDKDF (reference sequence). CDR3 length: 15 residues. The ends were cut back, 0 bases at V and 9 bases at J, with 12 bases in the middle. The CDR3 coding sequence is TGTGCCACCAGCAGAGATACAGGGTCTTTTTCACCCCTCCACTTT. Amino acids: CATSRDTGSFSPLHF.

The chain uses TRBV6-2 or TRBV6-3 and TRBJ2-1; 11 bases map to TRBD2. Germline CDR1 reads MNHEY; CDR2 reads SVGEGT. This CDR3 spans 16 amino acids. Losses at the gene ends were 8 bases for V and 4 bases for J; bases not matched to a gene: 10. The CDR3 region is CASQMTLAGGYNEQFF. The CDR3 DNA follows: TGTGCCAGCCAGATGACATTAGCGGGAGGGTACAATGAGCAGTTCTTC.

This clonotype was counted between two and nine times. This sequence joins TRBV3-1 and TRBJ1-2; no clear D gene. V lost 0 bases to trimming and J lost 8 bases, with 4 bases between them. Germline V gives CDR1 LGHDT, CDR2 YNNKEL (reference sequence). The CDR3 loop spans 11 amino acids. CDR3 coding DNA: TGTGCCAGCAGCCAAGATAGAGGCTACACCTTC. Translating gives CASSQDRGYTF.